Described below is a single T cell receptor beta chain sequence and its context. Germline V gene lookup returns CDR1 SGDLS and CDR2 YYNGEE. CDR3 length: 13 residues. Trimming removed 1 base at V and 2 bases at J, with 5 bases between. Authors' analysis steps: Reference gene primer amplification gave estimated nucleated cell counts. Measured with immunoSEQ multiplex PCR; TCRdb has only the in-frame clones, and not every one. V and J calls plus clone size are reproduced from that table; the DNA served to infer D and trimming. The repertoire holds about 130,000 clones, with roughly 72% as singletons. The entry originates in a study of blood T cell repertoires in COVID-19. Study in general: Samples of COVID-19 (acute and convalescent) were obtained from the United States, Italy and Spain. The analysed material was cDNA or gDNA that came from T cells, B-cell-depleted T cells, or PBMCs.

The receptor was derived from a man between 60 and 75 years old with acute or convalescent COVID-19. The source material was peripheral blood. The chain recombines TRBV9 with TRBJ2-3; D gene uncertain. The CDR3 loop reads CASSVTPTDTQYF. The CDR3, as DNA: TGTGCCAGCAGCGTAACACCCACAGATACGCAGTATTTT.